This T cell receptor beta chain was identified in a study of a mutant IDH1 vaccine in newly diagnosed glioma. As for the study in general: Patients had received radiotherapy, temozolomide, or both previously, most receiving both.

This CDR3 region has 14 residues. With 3 bases removed from V and 2 bases from J, the gap between germline ends came to 10 bases. Germline CDR1 reads MDHEN; CDR2 reads SYDVKM. Libraries were prepared by immunoSEQ multiplex PCR; TCRdb keeps only in-frame clonotypes and omits some of them. The sample shows some 29,000 clones, about 76% of them seen only once. The time point denotes: week 35, safety follow-up. Topical imiquimod accompanied each vaccine dose, which consisted of 300 ug of mutant IDH1 20-mer peptide. Turning to this clone: Its target is unknown.

The receptor comes from a man between 45 and 60 years old with glioma. The source was PBMCs, collected from a glioma patient whose treatment included an IDH1 peptide vaccine. The rearrangement uses TRBV28 and TRBJ2-5; maybe TRBD2 (6 bases). The CDR3 region has the DNA TGTGCCAGCAGTTTGGGGGGAAGGCAAGAGACCCAGTACTTC. Translating it yields CASSLGGRQETQYF.